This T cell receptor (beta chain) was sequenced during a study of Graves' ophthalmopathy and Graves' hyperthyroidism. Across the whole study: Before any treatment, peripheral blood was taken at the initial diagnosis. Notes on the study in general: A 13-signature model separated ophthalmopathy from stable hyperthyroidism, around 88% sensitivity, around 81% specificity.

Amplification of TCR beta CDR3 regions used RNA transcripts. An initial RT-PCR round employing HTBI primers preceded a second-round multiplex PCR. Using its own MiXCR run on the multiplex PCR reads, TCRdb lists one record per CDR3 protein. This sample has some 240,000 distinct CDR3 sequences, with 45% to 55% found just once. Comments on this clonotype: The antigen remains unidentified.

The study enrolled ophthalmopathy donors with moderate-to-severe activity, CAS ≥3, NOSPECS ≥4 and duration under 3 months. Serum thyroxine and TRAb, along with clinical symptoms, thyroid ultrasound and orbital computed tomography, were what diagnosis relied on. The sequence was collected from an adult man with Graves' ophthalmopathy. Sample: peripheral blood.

CDR3 DNA: TGTGCCAGCAGCCAAGACAGGGTGGGCTACACCTTC. Encoded protein: CASSQDRVGYTF. This chain links TRBV3-1 with TRBJ1-2; weak D call: TRBD1 (5 bases). From germline, CDR1 is LGHDT and CDR2 YNNKEL (reference sequence). V shed 0 bases and J shed 8 bases, with 7 bases lying between them. The CDR3 has 12 residues.